This T cell receptor beta chain emerged from a study of T cell repertoires in cytomegalovirus infection (dated by TCRdb to between 2018 and 2021). Concerning the study at large: Alongside well-studied HLA-B-restricted epitopes, the peptide stimulations were aimed at recently identified HLA-C-restricted CMV epitopes, whose presentation resists viral immunomodulation. Because public TCR beta signatures pointed to carriage of CMV infection together with the matching HLA type, the HLA type of each donor mattered for the analysis.

Comment on this clonotype: No cognate antigen has been identified for it. Base qualities are not provided; no much larger clone lies one nucleotide away.

Paper-wide results and their limitations: The ex vivo response was dominated by HLA-C-restricted CMV-specific TCR beta clonotypes, and the single most frequent clonotype in two of eight donors was supplied by these HLA-C-restricted clonotypes. In both this cohort and an independent cohort of 300 to 450 donors, the cumulative frequency of public TCR beta family members distinguished carriers of CMV infection plus the relevant HLA type.

Sequencing relied on an Illumina HiSeq 1500. TCRdb trimmed the raw reads at Q25, called clones with MiXCR and kept productive beta chains. Each entry merges the rows of one CDR3 protein and shows their most common DNA and genes. The sample has around 310,000 distinct CDR3 sequences on record, under 35% of them singletons. The ten largest clones represent roughly 20% of the sample. The sample's treatment or condition label, in plain terms: in vitro stimulation with specific CMV peptide epitopes to enrich CMV-specific T cells. The TCR was taken from a human donor in good health (CMV status not recorded). Some clones in this sample may be carry-over from other donors' samples. The sample in question was cultured PBMCs, obtained from culture after CMV antigen stimulation.

The CDR3 corresponds to CASSLQGLDYEQYF. Here is the DNA: TGTGCCAGCAGCTTACAGGGATTGGACTACGAGCAGTACTTC. The sequence links TRBV7-9 to TRBJ2-7; TRBD1 could be the D gene, as 5 bases match. The CDR3 contains 14 residues, cysteine and phenylalanine counted. Only CDR3 DNA remains: 42 bases, in frame from the first base. CDR1 SEHNR and CDR2 FQNEAQ are derived from the germline V gene (reference sequence). V and J lose 2 bases and 3 bases, and a span of 11 bases separates them.